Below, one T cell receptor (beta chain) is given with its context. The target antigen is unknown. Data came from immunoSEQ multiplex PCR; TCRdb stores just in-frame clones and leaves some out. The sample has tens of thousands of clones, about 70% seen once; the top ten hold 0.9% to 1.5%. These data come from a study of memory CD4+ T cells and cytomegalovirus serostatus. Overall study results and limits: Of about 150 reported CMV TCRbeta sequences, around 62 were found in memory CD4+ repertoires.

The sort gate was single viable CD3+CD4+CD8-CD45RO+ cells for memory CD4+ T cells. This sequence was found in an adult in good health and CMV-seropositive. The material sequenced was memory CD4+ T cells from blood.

The CDR3: CASRSDSEAFF. The CDR3 nucleotides read TGTGCCAGCAGGTCGGACAGTGAAGCTTTCTTT. V gene TRBV7-2 combines with J gene TRBJ1-1, with TRBD1 as a possible D gene (6 bases). V lost 6 bases and J 7 bases, leaving 9 bases between the germline ends. In germline, CDR1 is SGHTA, CDR2 FQGNSA. This CDR3 region has 11 residues.